A single sample gave rise to the 30 T cell receptor beta chains below, sequenced in a study of cytomegalovirus exposure and HLA in healthy donors. Primers for the PCR totalled 60 Vbeta and 13 Jbeta. Here immunoSEQ multiplex PCR was the method, and the copy in TCRdb shows in-frame clones only, minus some. The table lists approximately 100,000 clones, around 80% of them singletons. Specimen: PBMCs. The receptors shown here come from a man between 18 and 29 years old in good health and CMV-seronegative.

CDR3 sequence reads: CASTLGGGNYGYTF. The DNA of the CDR3 is TGTGCCAGTACCCTCGGGGGGGGTAACTATGGCTACACCTTC. The V call is TRBV19, the J call TRBJ1-2; D possibly corresponds to TRBD1 (5 bases). Trimming shortened V by 7 bases and J by 1 base, and 13 bases separated the two germline ends. The germline V gene encodes CDR1 LNHDA and CDR2 SQIVND (reference sequence). The CDR3 runs 14 residues.

This clone has just a few counts. The DNA for the CDR3 is TGTGCCACCAGCGGGGTCCTAGCGGGAGAGCAGTACTTC. Its translation is CATSGVLAGEQYF. The genes are TRBV15 and TRBJ2-7, with 9 positions matching TRBD2. Germline CDR1 reads LNHNV; CDR2 reads YYDKDF (reference sequence). The CDR3 totals 13 residues. The ends lost 5 bases at V and 7 bases at J; junction bases unmatched: 6. The full variable domain, in which reference TRBV15 and TRBJ2-7 provide the parts outside the CDR3, is DAMVIQNPRYQVTQFGKPVTLSCSQTLNHNVMYWYQQKSSQAPKLLFHYYDKDFNNEADTPDNFQSRRPNTSFCFLDIRSPGLGDTAMYLCATSGVLAGEQYFGPGTRLTVT.

This chain links TRBV29-1 with TRBJ2-3, with TRBD1 identical over 8 bases. The CDR3 covers 14 residues. Per germline, CDR1 SQVTM and CDR2 ANQGSEA. Losses at the gene ends were 4 bases for V and 2 bases for J; bases not matched to a gene: 5. Here the CDR3 DNA reads TGCAGCGTTGCCAGGGGGCTTAACACAGATACGCAGTATTTT. Amino acid sequence: CSVARGLNTDTQYF.

As DNA, the CDR3 is TGTGCCAGCAGTGATTCCGCAGGGGGACGCTCTGGAAACACCATATATTTT. This gives the protein CASSDSAGGRSGNTIYF. The chain employs TRBV2 and TRBJ1-3; 7 positions agree with TRBD1. V trimming: 3 bases; J trimming: 0 bases; junction bases outside the gene matches: 8. Looked up from germline, CDR1 is SNHLY and CDR2 is FYNNEI. The CDR3 contains 17 residues. The full variable domain, rest sourced from reference TRBV2 and TRBJ1-3, is EPEVTQTPSHQVTQMGQEVILRCVPISNHLYFYWYRQILGQKVEFLVSFYNNEISEKSEIFDDQFSVERPDGSNFTLKIRSTKLEDSAMYFCASSDSAGGRSGNTIYFGEGSWLTVV.

As concerns this clone: One junction end does not reproduce the germline sequence, and a read error may be involved. The rearrangement links TRBV7-9 to TRBJ1-2; 7 bases match TRBD1. Germline V gene data show CDR1 as SEHNR and CDR2 as FQNEAQ (reference sequence). The CDR3 spans 14 residues. CDR3: CSSSSGDRLYGYTF. CDR3 in DNA: TGTTCCAGCAGCTCCGGGGACAGACTCTATGGCTACACCTTC.

J is TRBJ1-6 and V is TRBV21-1; the table calls TRBD1, which could not be checked here. TRBV21-1 is a pseudogene. The CDR3 is 17 amino acids. CDR3 in amino acids: CASSRLQTGPYNSPLHF. In nucleotides, the CDR3 is TGTGCCAGCAGCAGGCTTCAGACAGGTCCCTATAATTCACCCCTCCACTTT.

The V and J genes are TRBV9 and TRBJ2-5, with D possibly matching TRBD1 (5 bases). Trimming cost V 0 bases and J 4 bases, with 10 bases left between them. This CDR3 comprises 14 residues. Germline lookup yields CDR1 SGDLS and CDR2 YYNGEE. The CDR3 coding sequence is TGTGCCAGCAGCGTAGGCCAGGGTACAGAGACCCAGTACTTC. This sequence encodes CASSVGQGTETQYF.

V usage is TRBV13 and J usage is TRBJ2-1, with D tentatively TRBD2 (7 bases). CDR1 and CDR2 from the germline V gene are PRHDT and FYEKMQ (reference sequence). V lost 5 bases and J 14 bases, leaving 19 bases between the germline ends. The CDR3 has 13 amino acids. The CDR3 region is CASSPSGRGWEFF. The DNA of the CDR3 is TGTGCCAGCAGCCCCTCAGGGAGGGGGTGGGAGTTCTTC. Full variable domain (outside the CDR3, taken from reference TRBV13 and TRBJ2-1): AAGVIQSPRHLIKEKRETATLKCYPIPRHDTVYWYQQGPGQDPQFLISFYEKMQSDKGSIPDRFSAQQFSDYHSELNMSSLELGDSALYFCASSPSGRGWEFFGPGTRLTVL.

The rearrangement joins TRBV30 to TRBJ1-6; D is possibly TRBD1 (5 bases). Trimming left V 8 bases short and J 0 bases short, with 14 bases between. CDR1 and CDR2 from the germline V gene are GTSNPN and SVGIG (reference sequence). The CDR3 runs to 15 residues. The CDR3 region has the DNA TGTGCCCGGCGGACATCCGTCTCCTATAATTCACCCCTCCACTTT. Its translation: CARRTSVSYNSPLHF.

Remarks on this clone: The junction departs from germline at one end; a sequencing error may be responsible. The chain joins TRBV7-9 to TRBJ2-5, with 7 bases matching TRBD2. Germline-derived CDR1 and CDR2 are SEHNR and FQNEAQ (reference sequence). This CDR3 region has 16 residues. This CDR3 reads CSSSSTTGLGLETQYF. The CDR3 DNA is TGTTCCAGCAGCTCAACTACCGGACTAGGCTTGGAGACCCAGTACTTC.

V gene TRBV7-3 combines with J gene TRBJ2-1; no clear D gene. Germline V gene lookup returns CDR1 SGHTA and CDR2 FQGTGA. The CDR3 covers 16 residues. Between the trimmed V and J ends, which lost 2 bases and 9 bases, there was a span of 20 bases. For the CDR3, the DNA is TGTGCCAGCAGCTTAGCCGCCATCGTACAGCCGAGTGAGCAGTTCTTC. This encodes CASSLAAIVQPSEQFF. Filled out from reference TRBV7-3 and TRBJ2-1, the complete variable domain reads GAGVSQTPSNKVTEKGKYVELRCDPISGHTALYWYRQSLGQGPEFLIYFQGTGAADDSGLPNDRFFAVRPEGSVSTLKIQRTERGDSAVYLCASSLAAIVQPSEQFFGPGTRLTVL.

The V gene is TRBV5-8, the J gene TRBJ1-2; the match to TRBD1 covers 9 bases. Germline CDR1 is SGHTS and CDR2 is YDEGEE. There are 17 residues in the CDR3. Losses at the gene ends were 0 bases for V and 5 bases for J; bases not matched to a gene: 11. CDR3 sequence reads: CASSLGATGTGNYGYTF. CDR3 in DNA: TGTGCCAGCAGCTTGGGGGCGACCGGGACAGGGAATTATGGCTACACCTTC.

This rearrangement joins TRBV6-4 to TRBJ1-2; 9 nucleotides match TRBD1. V gave up 3 bases and J gave up 5 bases; unmatched junction bases: 1. CDR1 is MRHNA and CDR2 is SNTAGT in the germline V gene. This CDR3 has 13 residues. The CDR3: CASSEDRGYGYTF. CDR3 nucleotide sequence: TGTGCCAGCAGTGAGGACAGGGGTTATGGCTACACCTTC.

The rearrangement uses TRBV4-2 and TRBJ2-4; D is uncertain. The CDR3 sequence is 15 residues long. CDR1 and CDR2 from the germline V gene are LGHNA and YNFKEQ. V lost 0 bases to trimming and J lost 0 bases, with 6 bases between them. CDR3 nucleotides: TGTGCCAGCAGCCAAGACTATCTAGCCAAAAACATTCAGTACTTC. It codes for CASSQDYLAKNIQYF.

A single count supports this clone. The chain has TRBV5-1 and TRBJ1-3; TRBD1 matches 7 bases. Germline CDR1 reads SGHRS; CDR2 reads YFSETQ. The CDR3 spans 15 residues. After removal of 3 bases from V and 1 base from J, the junction contained 4 bases not matched to a gene. This chain's CDR3 is CASSSRQGSGNTIYF. The CDR3 nucleotides read TGCGCCAGCAGCTCCAGACAGGGATCTGGAAACACCATATATTTT.

This clone was picked up a small number of times. This chain connects TRBV7-8 to TRBJ1-2, with a weak D call TRBD1 (6 bases). This CDR3 has 14 residues. Per germline, CDR1 SGHVS and CDR2 FQNEAQ. Trimming removed 5 bases from V and 4 bases from J, with 14 bases in between. DNA of the CDR3: TGTGCCAGCAGCGATCCGACAGGTTTCTATGGCTACACCTTC. Protein: CASSDPTGFYGYTF.

The chain combines TRBV9 with TRBJ2-5; the match to TRBD1 covers 8 bases. The CDR3 totals 13 residues. CDR1 is SGDLS, CDR2 YYNGEE, per germline. J gave up 7 bases and V 4 bases, and 6 bases lay outside the gene matches. CDR3 region: CASSPEQGGTQYF. DNA for the CDR3: TGTGCCAGCAGCCCCGAACAGGGGGGGACCCAGTACTTC.

V usage is TRBV19 and J usage is TRBJ2-3, with 10 positions matching TRBD2. The CDR3 extends over 13 amino acids. Trimming removed 8 bases from V and 7 bases from J; junction bases left unmatched: 6. Germline assignment: CDR1 LNHDA and CDR2 SQIVND (reference sequence). Here the CDR3 reads CASSASGGNTQYF. CDR3 DNA sequence: TGTGCCAGTTCAGCTAGCGGGGGAAATACGCAGTATTTT.

The V call is TRBV20-1, the J call TRBJ2-7; no firm D call. Trimming cost V 5 bases and J 5 bases, with 7 bases left between them. Germline V gene sequence: CDR1 DFQATT, CDR2 SNEGSKA (reference sequence). This CDR3 spans 10 amino acids. CDR3: CSAGLDEQYF. CDR3 DNA: TGCAGTGCTGGGCTGGACGAGCAGTACTTC.

The genes are TRBV7-2 and TRBJ2-7; weak D call: TRBD2 (6 bases). Germline assignment: CDR1 SGHTA and CDR2 FQGNSA. CDR3 length equals 13 residues. Trimming stripped 1 base from V and 4 bases from J, with 8 bases between. The CDR3 bases are TGTGCCAGCAGCTTAGGCCGGGGGTACGAGCAGTACTTC. As protein: CASSLGRGYEQYF.

V usage is TRBV6-5 and J usage is TRBJ1-5; maybe TRBD1 (6 bases). The CDR3 has 14 residues. Germline loops: CDR1 MNHEY, CDR2 SVGAGI. The V end was cut by 6 bases, the J end by 5 bases, with 14 bases between. CDR3 DNA sequence: TGTGCCAGCAGCCTGGGACAAGGGGATCAGCCCCAGCATTTT. Translating gives CASSLGQGDQPQHF.

This clone showed up just once. The chain carries TRBV5-6 and TRBJ2-7; 7 nucleotides line up with TRBD1. The V segment lost 0 bases and the J segment 3 bases; nucleotides outside the gene matches: 3. This CDR3 has 14 amino acids. Germline loops: CDR1 SGHDT, CDR2 YYEEEE. For the CDR3, the DNA is TGTGCCAGCAGCTTGGCATCAGGGGGCTACGAGCAGTACTTC. Its protein product is CASSLASGGYEQYF.

This chain's CDR3 is CASSPQKHSNQPQHF. CDR3 coding DNA: TGTGCCAGCTCACCACAGAAACATAGCAATCAGCCCCAGCATTTT. The J gene is TRBJ1-5, the V gene TRBV18; no firm D call. Germline CDR1 KGHSH, CDR2 LQKENI. V lost 1 base and J 0 bases, leaving 7 bases between the germline ends. CDR3 length: 15 amino acids.

This clone was detected once. The chain is built from TRBV5-1 and TRBJ2-5; weak D call: TRBD2 (5 bases). The CDR3 covers 13 residues. Trimming left V 4 bases short and J 11 bases short, with 18 bases between. Germline V gene sequence: CDR1 SGHRS, CDR2 YFSETQ. CDR3 coding DNA: TGCGCCAGCAGCCGCGGGCAGGCAGGTGAGCAGTACTTC. The encoded protein is CASSRGQAGEQYF.

The V call is TRBV29-1, the J call TRBJ1-1, with a possible D match to TRBD1 (6 bases). CDR1 and CDR2 (germline): SQVTM, ANQGSEA. V dropped 8 bases and J dropped 3 bases, with 16 bases sitting between them. The CDR3 is 13 residues long. The CDR3 DNA follows: TGCAGCAGCAGGACAGATTTCGACACTGAAGCTTTCTTT. This gives the protein CSSRTDFDTEAFF.

Regarding this clone: Because the CDR3's place on the DNA is in doubt, the DNA is left out and the CDR3 is given as listed by TCRdb. V is TRBV6-1 and J is TRBJ2-5; the table's D call, TRBD1, has no DNA check behind it. The CDR3 spans 13 amino acids, including both terminal residues. The V gene's germline CDR1 is MNHNS and CDR2 SASEGT. CDR3: CASSAVPEETQYF.

The rearrangement uses TRBV9 and TRBJ2-1, with D maybe TRBD2 (6 bases). The CDR3 is 14 residues long. The ends were cut back, 0 bases at V and 6 bases at J, with 10 bases in the middle. CDR1 is SGDLS, CDR2 YYNGEE, per germline. The CDR3 bases are TGTGCCAGCAGCGTAGGGTCGGAGGGCAATGAGCAGTTCTTC. It translates to CASSVGSEGNEQFF.

This chain links TRBV6-1 with TRBJ2-3; a possible D gene is TRBD1 (6 bases). This CDR3 comprises 16 residues. Trimming removed 2 bases from V and 2 bases from J, with 14 bases in between. CDR1 is MNHNS and CDR2 is SASEGT in the germline V gene. The CDR3 loop reads CASSETAGAITDTQYF. The CDR3, as DNA: TGTGCCAGCAGTGAAACGGCAGGGGCTATCACAGATACGCAGTATTTT.

This clone was observed a handful of times. The chain is built from TRBV19 and TRBJ1-2, with TRBD1 matching over 7 bases. The CDR3 is 16 amino acids. Germline V gene data show CDR1 as LNHDA and CDR2 as SQIVND (reference sequence). Germline trimming cut 7 bases from V and 6 bases from J; bases unmatched to any gene: 17. The CDR3 loop reads CASTTVYSVQGDGYTF. DNA of the CDR3: TGTGCCAGTACAACGGTTTACAGCGTCCAGGGGGATGGCTACACCTTC.

The gene calls are TRBV5-4 and TRBJ1-3; 9 bases line up with TRBD1. This CDR3 spans 16 amino acids. Germline values: CDR1 SGHNT, CDR2 YYREEE (reference sequence). The junction had 3 bases not matched to a gene; V was cut back by 0 bases and J by 2 bases. CDR3 coding DNA: TGTGCCAGCAGCTTGGGCGGGGACAGGGCTGGAAACACCATATATTTT. Residues: CASSLGGDRAGNTIYF.